These 4 T cell receptor beta chains were sequenced from one sample in a study of T cells after yellow fever vaccination. TCRdb reprocessed the 5' RACE reads with MiXCR, giving one entry per CDR3 protein. The sample includes 65,000 to 70,000 distinct CDR3 sequences, about 6% of them seen just once. Sequenced material: CD4+ T cells sorted from PBMCs, taken less than 16 days after the first yellow fever vaccination. These receptors originate from a man between 18 and 35 years old who received the YFV17D yellow fever vaccine.

This clonotype was recorded many times. The V and J genes are TRBV18 and TRBJ1-3; TRBD1 is a possible D gene (6 bases). Per germline, CDR1 KGHSH and CDR2 LQKENI. V was trimmed by 5 bases and J by 5 bases, leaving 16 bases between them. The CDR3 runs to 15 residues. The CDR3 DNA reads TGTGCCAGCTCAACCGCGGACAGTACGAGAAACACCATATATTTT. This gives the protein CASSTADSTRNTIYF. Filled out from reference TRBV18 and TRBJ1-3, the complete variable domain reads NAGVMQNPRHLVRRRGQEARLRCSPMKGHSHVYWYRQLPEEGLKFMVYLQKENIIDESGMPKERFSAEFPKEGPSILRIQQVVRGDSAAYFCASSTADSTRNTIYFGEGSWLTVV.

The chain couples TRBV5-1 to TRBJ2-1; TRBD2 matches 8 bases. The CDR3 length is 15 residues. V shed 0 bases and J 6 bases; nucleotides not matched to a gene: 5. Germline V CDR1 and CDR2: SGHRS, YFSETQ. CDR3 sequence reads: CASSLGLALGNEQFF. CDR3 nucleotides: TGCGCCAGCAGCTTGGGACTAGCGCTCGGCAATGAGCAGTTCTTC.

This clonotype has at least ten counts. The CDR3 nucleotides read TGTGCCAGCAGTTGGCGACTAGCGGGGGACGCTATGCAGTTCTTC. The encoded protein is CASSWRLAGDAMQFF. This sequence joins TRBV12-3 or TRBV12-4 and TRBJ2-1; the match to TRBD2 covers 12 bases. With 4 bases clipped from V and 12 bases from J, the junction kept 10 bases outside the gene matches. This CDR3 spans 15 amino acids.

This clonotype was observed at least ten times. This sequence joins TRBV25-1 and TRBJ1-2; D perhaps matches TRBD1 (6 bases). CDR3 length equals 15 residues. Germline-derived CDR1 and CDR2 are MGHDK and SYGVNS. V was pared by 0 bases and J by 4 bases, with 12 bases between. The CDR3 sequence is CASSEYGGRVYGYTF. The CDR3 DNA reads TGTGCCAGCAGTGAATATGGGGGCAGAGTCTATGGCTACACCTTC.